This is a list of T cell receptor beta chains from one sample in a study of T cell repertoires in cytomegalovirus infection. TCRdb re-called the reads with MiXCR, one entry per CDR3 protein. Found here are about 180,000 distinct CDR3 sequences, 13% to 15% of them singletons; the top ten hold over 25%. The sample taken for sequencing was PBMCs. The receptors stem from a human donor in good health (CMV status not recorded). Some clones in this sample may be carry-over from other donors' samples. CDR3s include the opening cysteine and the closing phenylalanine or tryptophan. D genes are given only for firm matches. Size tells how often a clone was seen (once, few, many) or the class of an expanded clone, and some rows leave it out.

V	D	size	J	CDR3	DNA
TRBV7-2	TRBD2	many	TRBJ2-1	CASSFSGSNEQFF	TGTGCCAGCAGCTTTAGCGGGAGCAATGAGCAGTTCTTC
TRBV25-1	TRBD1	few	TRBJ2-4	CASSWRQGIKNIQYF	TGTGCCAGCAGTTGGAGACAGGGCATTAAAAACATTCAGTACTTC
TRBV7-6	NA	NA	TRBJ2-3	CASTRDSSPDTQYF	TGTGCCAGCACCCGCGACAGTAGCCCAGATACGCAGTATTTT
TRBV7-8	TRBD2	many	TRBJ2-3	CASSSPKSGREGDTQYF	TGTGCCAGCAGCTCCCCGAAGAGCGGGAGGGAGGGAGATACGCAGTATTTT
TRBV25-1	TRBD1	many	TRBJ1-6	CASDQTGENSPLHF	TGTGCCAGCGATCAGACAGGGGAGAATTCACCCCTCCACTTT
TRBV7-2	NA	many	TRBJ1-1	CASRLRMNTEAFF	TGTGCCAGCCGCCTTAGAATGAACACTGAAGCTTTCTTT
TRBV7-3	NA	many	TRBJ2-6	CASSISGASGANVLTF	TGTGCCAGCAGCATATCCGGGGCCTCTGGGGCCAACGTCCTGACTTTC
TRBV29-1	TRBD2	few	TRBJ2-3	CSGAGTSGLSTDTQYF	TGCAGCGGTGCCGGGACTAGCGGGTTGAGCACAGATACGCAGTATTTT
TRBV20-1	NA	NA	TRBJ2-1	CSASQGVNEQFF	TGCAGTGCTAGTCAGGGTGTTAATGAGCAGTTCTTC
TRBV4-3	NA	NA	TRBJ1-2	CASSQTERYGYTF	TGCGCCAGCAGCCAAACGGAACGCTATGGCTACACCTTC
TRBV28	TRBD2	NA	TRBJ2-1	CASSFGGAGEQFF	TGTGCCAGCAGTTTCGGGGGGGCGGGTGAGCAGTTCTTC
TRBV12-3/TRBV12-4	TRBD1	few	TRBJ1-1	CASSSGQGPNTEAFF	TGTGCCAGCAGTTCGGGACAGGGTCCGAACACTGAAGCTTTCTTT
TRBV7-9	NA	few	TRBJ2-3	CASSLDGSFPDTQYF	TGTGCCAGCAGCTTAGACGGGAGTTTCCCAGATACGCAGTATTTT
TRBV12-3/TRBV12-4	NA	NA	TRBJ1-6	CASSPDRNDFPLHF	TGTGCCAGCAGTCCCGATAGAAATGATTTTCCCCTCCACTTT
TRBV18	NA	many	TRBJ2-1	CASSPAATYNEQFF	TGTGCCAGCTCACCGGCGGCGACCTACAATGAGCAGTTCTTC
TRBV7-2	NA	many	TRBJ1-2	CASSSTGSVYGYTF	TGTGCCAGCAGCTCTACAGGGTCCGTCTATGGCTACACCTTC
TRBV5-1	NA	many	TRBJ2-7	CASSSSGRQTYEQYF	TGCGCCAGCAGCTCATCCGGTCGACAGACCTACGAGCAGTACTTC
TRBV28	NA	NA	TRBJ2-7	CASSLVVGDYEQYF	TGTGCCAGCAGTTTGGTAGTCGGTGATTACGAGCAGTACTTC
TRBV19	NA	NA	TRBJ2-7	CASSIDRWGSYEQYF	TGTGCCAGTAGTATCGACAGATGGGGATCCTACGAGCAGTACTTC
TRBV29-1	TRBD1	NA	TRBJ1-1	CSVGGTGLFTEAFF	TGCAGCGTCGGTGGGACAGGGTTATTCACTGAAGCTTTCTTT
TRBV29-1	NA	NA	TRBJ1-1	CSVSRAQGNTEAFF	TGCAGCGTCTCTAGGGCACAGGGGAACACTGAAGCTTTCTTT
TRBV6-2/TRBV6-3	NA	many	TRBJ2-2	CASTQRAGELFF	TGTGCCAGCACCCAGAGGGCGGGGGAGCTGTTTTTT
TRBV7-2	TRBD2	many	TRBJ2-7	CASSLRASGRAVNYEQYF	TGTGCCAGCAGCTTAAGGGCTAGCGGGAGGGCCGTTAACTACGAGCAGTACTTC
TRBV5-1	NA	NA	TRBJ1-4	CASSLAGGVEKLFF	TGCGCCAGCAGCTTGGCCGGAGGGGTAGAAAAACTGTTTTTT
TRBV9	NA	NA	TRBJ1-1	CASSVEGDTEAFF	TGTGCCAGCAGCGTAGAGGGGGACACTGAAGCTTTCTTT
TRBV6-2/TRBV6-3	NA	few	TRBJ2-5	CASSYIRLGVGETQYF	TGTGCCAGCAGTTACATACGATTAGGGGTCGGAGAGACCCAGTACTTC
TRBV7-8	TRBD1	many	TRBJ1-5	CASSQQGTYQPQHF	TGTGCCAGCAGCCAACAGGGGACTTATCAGCCCCAGCATTTT
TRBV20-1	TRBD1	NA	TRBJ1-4	CSARQGARNEKLFF	TGCAGTGCTAGACAGGGGGCGAGAAATGAAAAACTGTTTTTT
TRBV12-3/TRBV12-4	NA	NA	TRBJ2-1	CASTLMGNEQFF	TGTGCCAGCACCCTGATGGGGAATGAGCAGTTCTTC
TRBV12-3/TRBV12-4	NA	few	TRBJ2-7	CASSDDYEQYF	TGTGCCAGCAGTGATGATTACGAGCAGTACTTC
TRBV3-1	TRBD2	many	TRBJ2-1	CASSPGLAGSEQFF	TGTGCCAGCAGCCCGGGACTAGCGGGATCTGAGCAGTTCTTC
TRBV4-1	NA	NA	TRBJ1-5	CASSQEDQFYSNQPQHF	TGCGCCAGCAGCCAAGAGGATCAGTTTTATAGCAATCAGCCCCAGCATTTT
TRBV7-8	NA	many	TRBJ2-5	CASSLPLEGEETQYF	TGTGCCAGCAGCTTACCCCTTGAGGGGGAAGAGACCCAGTACTTC
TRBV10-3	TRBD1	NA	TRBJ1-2	CAISDQTGGFYGYTF	TGTGCCATCAGTGACCAAACAGGGGGATTCTATGGCTACACCTTC
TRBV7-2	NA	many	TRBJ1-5	CASSLWAGNSNQPQHF	TGTGCCAGCAGCCTGTGGGCAGGCAATAGCAATCAGCCCCAGCATTTT
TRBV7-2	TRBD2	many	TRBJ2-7	CASSPNRRLAGVSYEQYF	TGTGCCAGCAGCCCCAATAGAAGACTAGCGGGAGTATCCTACGAGCAGTACTTC
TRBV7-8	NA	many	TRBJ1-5	CASSLRAGNNQPQHF	TGTGCCAGCAGCTTACGGGCAGGGAACAATCAGCCCCAGCATTTT
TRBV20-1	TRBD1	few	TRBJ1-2	CSAMEGGGRGRGYGYTF	TGCAGTGCCATGGAGGGGGGAGGAAGGGGGCGGGGCTATGGCTACACCTTC
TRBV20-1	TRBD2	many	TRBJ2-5	CSAGTGTSGNRETQYF	TGCAGTGCCGGGACCGGGACTAGCGGGAATAGAGAGACCCAGTACTTC
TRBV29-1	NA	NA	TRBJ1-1	CSVLTGNMNTEAFF	TGCAGCGTTTTGACAGGTAACATGAACACTGAAGCTTTCTTT
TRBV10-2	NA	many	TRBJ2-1	CASSESTNSYNEQFF	TGCGCCAGCAGTGAGTCCACGAACTCCTACAATGAGCAGTTCTTC
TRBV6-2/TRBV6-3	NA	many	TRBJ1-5	CASSYTGSGHQPQHF	TGTGCCAGCAGTTACACAGGGTCGGGTCATCAGCCCCAGCATTTT
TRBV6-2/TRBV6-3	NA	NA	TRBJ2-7	CASSERFYEQYF	TGTGCCAGCAGTGAAAGGTTCTACGAGCAGTACTTC
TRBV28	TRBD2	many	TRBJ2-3	CASSLSNLGLAGGLRTDTQYF	TGTGCCAGCAGTTTATCCAATCTGGGACTAGCGGGAGGCCTTCGCACAGATACGCAGTATTTT
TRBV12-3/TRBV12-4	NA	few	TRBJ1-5	CASSLESSGLSNQPQHF	TGTGCCAGCAGTTTAGAGTCTTCGGGGTTAAGCAATCAGCCCCAGCATTTT
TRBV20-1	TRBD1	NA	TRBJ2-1	CSARDRGTGHNEQFF	TGCAGTGCTAGAGATAGGGGGACAGGTCACAATGAGCAGTTCTTC
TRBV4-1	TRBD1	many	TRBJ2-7	CASSQGQGARYEQYF	TGCGCCAGCAGCCAGGGGCAGGGGGCAAGATACGAGCAGTACTTC
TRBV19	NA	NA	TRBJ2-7	CASSTGRSSELYF	TGTGCCAGTAGTACCGGACGTTCGTCCGAGCTGTACTTC